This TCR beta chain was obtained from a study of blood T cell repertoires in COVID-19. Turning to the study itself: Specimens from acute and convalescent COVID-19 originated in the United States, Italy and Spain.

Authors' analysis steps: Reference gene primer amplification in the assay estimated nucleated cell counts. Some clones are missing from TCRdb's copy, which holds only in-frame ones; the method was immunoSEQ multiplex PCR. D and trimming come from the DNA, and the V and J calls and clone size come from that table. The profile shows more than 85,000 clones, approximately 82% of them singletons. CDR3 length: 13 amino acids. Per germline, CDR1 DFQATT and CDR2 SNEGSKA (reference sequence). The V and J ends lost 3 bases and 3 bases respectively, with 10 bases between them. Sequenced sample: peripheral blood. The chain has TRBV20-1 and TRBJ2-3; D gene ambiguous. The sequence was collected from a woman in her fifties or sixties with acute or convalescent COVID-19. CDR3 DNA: TGCAGTGCTAGTTCCGATACTACAGATACGCAGTATTTT. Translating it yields CSASSDTTDTQYF.